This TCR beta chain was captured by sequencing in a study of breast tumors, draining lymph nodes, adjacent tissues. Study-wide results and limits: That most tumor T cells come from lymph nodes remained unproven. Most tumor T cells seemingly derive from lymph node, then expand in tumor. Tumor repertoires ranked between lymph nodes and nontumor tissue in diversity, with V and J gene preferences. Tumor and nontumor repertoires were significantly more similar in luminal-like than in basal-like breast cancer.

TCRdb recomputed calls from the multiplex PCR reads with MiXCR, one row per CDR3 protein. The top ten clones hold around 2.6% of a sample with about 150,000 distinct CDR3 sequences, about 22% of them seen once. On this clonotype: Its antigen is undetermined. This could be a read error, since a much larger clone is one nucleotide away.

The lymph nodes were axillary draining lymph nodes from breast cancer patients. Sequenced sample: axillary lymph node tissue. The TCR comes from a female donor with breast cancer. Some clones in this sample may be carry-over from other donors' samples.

The CDR3 spells CATSESDEQYF. In nucleotides, the CDR3 is TGTGCCACCAGTGAGTCGGACGAGCAGTACTTC. This sequence joins TRBV10-3 and TRBJ2-7, with D unclear. This CDR3 has 11 residues. CDR1 is ENHRY, CDR2 SYGVKD, per germline.